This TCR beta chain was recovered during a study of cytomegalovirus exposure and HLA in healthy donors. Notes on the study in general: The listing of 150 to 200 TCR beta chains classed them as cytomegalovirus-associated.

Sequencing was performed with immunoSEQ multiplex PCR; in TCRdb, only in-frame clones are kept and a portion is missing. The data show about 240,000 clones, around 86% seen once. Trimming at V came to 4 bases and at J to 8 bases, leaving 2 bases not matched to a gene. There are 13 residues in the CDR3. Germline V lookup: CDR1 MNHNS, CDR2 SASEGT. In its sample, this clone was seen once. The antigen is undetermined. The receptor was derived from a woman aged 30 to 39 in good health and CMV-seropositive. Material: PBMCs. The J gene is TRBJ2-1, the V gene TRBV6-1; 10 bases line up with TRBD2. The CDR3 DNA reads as TGTGCCAGCAGTGTGGGACTAGCGTATGAGCAGTTCTTC. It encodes CASSVGLAYEQFF.